A single sample is the source of the 26 T cell receptor beta chains below, sequenced in a study of blood T cell repertoires in COVID-19. Clones were sequenced by immunoSEQ multiplex PCR, and TCRdb holds only the in-frame ones, with some missing. The table has 350,000 to 550,000 clones, 80% to 90% seen once. Material for sequencing was PBMCs or T cells enriched from blood (not recorded which). These receptors all come from a man aged 25-45 years who had recovered from COVID-19.

This chain connects TRBV16 to TRBJ2-5; no clear D gene. V gave up 1 base and J gave up 2 bases, with 5 bases separating them. Germline CDR1 KGHSY, CDR2 FQNENV. The CDR3 extends over 13 amino acids. This chain's CDR3 is CASSQWAQETQYF. In nucleotides, the CDR3 is TGTGCCAGCAGCCAATGGGCGCAAGAGACCCAGTACTTC.

This chain uses TRBV15 with TRBJ1-1, with TRBD1 matching over 9 bases. This CDR3 comprises 15 residues. Per germline, CDR1 LNHNV and CDR2 YYDKDF (reference sequence). With 2 bases clipped from V and 3 bases from J, the junction kept 4 bases outside the gene matches. The CDR3 DNA sequence: TGTGCCACCAGCAGACCGGACAGGGGCGACACTGAAGCTTTCTTT. Translating it yields CATSRPDRGDTEAFF. Combining the CDR3 with reference TRBV15 and TRBJ1-1 gives the whole variable domain DAMVIQNPRYQVTQFGKPVTLSCSQTLNHNVMYWYQQKSSQAPKLLFHYYDKDFNNEADTPDNFQSRRPNTSFCFLDIRSPGLGDTAMYLCATSRPDRGDTEAFFGQGTRLTVV.

V and J are TRBV2 and TRBJ2-5; D is undetermined. Trimming took 7 bases from V and 6 from J, leaving 15 bases between them. The germline gives CDR1 SNHLY, CDR2 FYNNEI. The CDR3 is made up of 13 amino acids. CDR3 sequence: CASTVGLGKTQYF. CDR3 DNA: TGTGCCAGCACCGTAGGCCTAGGAAAGACCCAGTACTTC.

The chain combines TRBV19 with TRBJ2-7; TRBD2 agrees at 8 bases. The CDR3 contains 13 residues. Looked up from germline, CDR1 is LNHDA and CDR2 is SQIVND (reference sequence). The ends lost 7 bases at V and 3 bases at J; junction bases unmatched: 5. CDR3 sequence (DNA): TGTGCCAGTAAACTAGCGGAGGGCTACGAGCAGTACTTC. Its translation is CASKLAEGYEQYF. Looking up the rest from reference TRBV19 and TRBJ2-7 gives the full variable domain: DGGITQSPKYLFRKEGQNVTLSCEQNLNHDAMYWYRQDPGQGLRLIYYSQIVNDFQKGDIAEGYSVSREKKESFPLTVTSAQKNPTAFYLCASKLAEGYEQYFGPGTRLTVT.

The chain recombines TRBV7-9 with TRBJ2-7; TRBD2 agrees at 10 bases. CDR1 SEHNR and CDR2 FQNEAQ come from the germline V gene (reference sequence). The V and J ends lost 6 bases and 0 bases, in that order; junction bases with no gene match: 2. This CDR3 is built from 14 residues. In DNA, the CDR3 is TGTGCCAGCAGGCCTAGCGGGAGCTCCTACGAGCAGTACTTC. Amino acid sequence: CASRPSGSSYEQYF.

CDR3 region: CASSLDRGYGYTF. CDR3 DNA: TGCGCCAGCAGCTTGGACAGGGGTTATGGCTACACCTTC. The genes are TRBV5-1 and TRBJ1-2; the match to TRBD1 covers 7 bases. Germline V CDR1 and CDR2: SGHRS, YFSETQ. The V and J ends lost 0 bases and 5 bases, in that order; junction bases with no gene match: 1. The CDR3 runs 13 residues.

This chain joins TRBV28 and TRBJ2-2; possibly TRBD2 for D (6 bases). Trimming removed 3 bases at V and 6 bases at J, with 17 bases between. Germline V gene lookup returns CDR1 MDHEN and CDR2 SYDVKM. CDR3 size: 16 residues. This chain's CDR3 is CASSFGGTFLPGELFF. The CDR3 DNA is TGTGCCAGCAGTTTTGGGGGGACCTTCCTTCCCGGGGAGCTGTTTTTT.

The gene calls are TRBV19 and TRBJ2-2, with 9 bases that match TRBD2. The J segment lost 3 bases and the V segment lost 5 bases, leaving 4 bases of the junction unmatched. The CDR3 is made up of 15 amino acids. Germline CDR1 LNHDA, CDR2 SQIVND (reference sequence). As DNA, the CDR3 is TGTGCCAGTAGTTTTAGCGGGAGATACACCGGGGAGCTGTTTTTT. Translation: CASSFSGRYTGELFF.

This sequence joins TRBV5-1 and TRBJ2-1, with 9 bases lining up with TRBD2. J was trimmed by 4 bases and V by 3 bases; bases with no gene match: 8. This CDR3 has 16 amino acids. From germline, CDR1 is SGHRS and CDR2 YFSETQ. CDR3 sequence reads: CASSSPAGGKYNEQFF. The CDR3 coding sequence is TGCGCCAGCAGCTCGCCTGCGGGGGGGAAATACAATGAGCAGTTCTTC.

This clone was recorded only once. V is TRBV2 and J is TRBJ1-4; D perhaps matches TRBD1 (5 bases). Germline assignment: CDR1 SNHLY and CDR2 FYNNEI. The CDR3 length is 12 residues. The ends were cut back, 8 bases at V and 5 bases at J, with 9 bases in the middle. CDR3 loop: CASGRQNEKLFF. The DNA of the CDR3 is TGTGCCAGCGGACGACAGAATGAAAAACTGTTTTTT.

This clone was picked up one time. This rearrangement joins TRBV24-1 to TRBJ2-1, with D maybe TRBD2 (6 bases). Deletions cut 3 bases from V and 6 bases from J, with 11 bases between. This CDR3 has 14 amino acids. Germline V CDR1 and CDR2: KGHDR, SFDVKD. The CDR3 reads CATSDRGLSNEQFF. In DNA, the CDR3 is TGTGCCACCAGTGATCGAGGACTATCCAATGAGCAGTTCTTC.

This chain links TRBV12-5 with TRBJ2-1, with 7 nucleotides matching TRBD1. V lost 3 bases, J lost 4 bases, and 9 bases stayed unmatched. The CDR3 is made up of 16 amino acids. In germline, CDR1 is LGHNT, CDR2 FRNRAP. As DNA, the CDR3 is TGTGCTAGTGGTTTTCAGGCAGGGGGATTGTACAATGAGCAGTTCTTC. This translates into CASGFQAGGLYNEQFF.

This sequence joins TRBV5-1 and TRBJ2-3, with 7 bases identical to TRBD2. Germline assignment: CDR1 SGHRS and CDR2 YFSETQ. Trimming took 1 base from V and 2 from J; bases not matched to a gene: 4. There are 15 residues in the CDR3. CDR3 sequence: CASSLSGMDTDTQYF. The CDR3 DNA reads as TGCGCCAGCAGCTTGAGCGGGATGGACACAGATACGCAGTATTTT.

The chain uses TRBV19 and TRBJ1-4; 9 nucleotides line up with TRBD1. V was pared by 5 bases and J by 10 bases, with 11 bases of the junction left unmatched. CDR1 is LNHDA and CDR2 is SQIVND in the germline V gene (reference sequence). The CDR3 contains 15 residues. The CDR3 region is CASSSQQGAMSKLFF. The CDR3 DNA reads as TGTGCCAGTAGTTCTCAACAGGGGGCGATGTCAAAACTGTTTTTT.

This rearrangement joins TRBV4-1 to TRBJ1-2; the D gene is possibly TRBD1 (5 bases). CDR3 size: 13 residues. Germline CDR1 MGHRA, CDR2 YSYEKL. Trimming stripped 2 bases from V and 6 bases from J, with 10 bases between. CDR3 nucleotides: TGCGCCAGCAGCCAACAGGGCCCGAATGGCTACACCTTC. This translates into CASSQQGPNGYTF.

The chain joins TRBV5-1 to TRBJ1-1, with 8 bases matching TRBD1. Trimming took 7 bases from V and 5 from J; bases not matched to a gene: 7. Germline V gene lookup returns CDR1 SGHRS and CDR2 YFSETQ. This CDR3 comprises 13 residues. DNA for the CDR3: TGCGCCAGCGGACCTACAGGGGGGACTGAAGCTTTCTTT. This encodes CASGPTGGTEAFF. The full variable domain, with the rest looked up from reference TRBV5-1 and TRBJ1-1, is KAGVTQTPRYLIKTRGQQVTLSCSPISGHRSVSWYQQTPGQGLQFLFEYFSETQRNKGNFPGRFSGRQFSNSRSEMNVSTLELGDSALYLCASGPTGGTEAFFGQGTRLTVV.

This clone was found once. The rearrangement links TRBV5-1 to TRBJ2-7; D might be TRBD1 (6 bases). V was cut by 1 base and J by 6 bases, with 14 bases left in between. The CDR3 has 14 amino acids. Germline V gene data show CDR1 as SGHRS and CDR2 as YFSETQ. The CDR3 bases are TGCGCCAGCAGCTTGAGGACAGCCCCTCCCGAGCAGTACTTC. This encodes CASSLRTAPPEQYF.

The chain uses TRBV18 and TRBJ1-6, with 7 bases matching TRBD1. The V and J ends lost 3 bases and 8 bases, in that order; junction bases with no gene match: 1. This CDR3 region has 13 residues. Germline loops: CDR1 KGHSH, CDR2 LQKENI. The CDR3 sequence is CASSPDRDSPLHF. CDR3 nucleotides: TGTGCCAGCTCACCCGACAGGGATTCACCCCTCCACTTT.

The gene calls are TRBV7-9 and TRBJ2-1, with 13 bases identical to TRBD2. J gave up 5 bases and V 6 bases, and 4 bases lay outside the gene matches. The germline V gene has CDR1 SEHNR and CDR2 FQNEAQ (reference sequence). This CDR3 is built from 15 residues. CDR3 nucleotide sequence: TGTGCCAGCAGACTAGCGGGAGGGCGAGACAATGAGCAGTTCTTC. Its protein is CASRLAGGRDNEQFF.

V and J are TRBV13 and TRBJ2-7; TRBD1 matches 7 bases. Germline CDR1 reads PRHDT; CDR2 reads FYEKMQ (reference sequence). CDR3 length equals 15 residues. V lost 5 bases to trimming and J lost 2 bases; unmatched junction nucleotides: 9. The CDR3 bases are TGTGCCAGCAGCATTAAACCGGGACAGACCTACGAGCAGTACTTC. Its translation: CASSIKPGQTYEQYF.

The chain uses TRBV6-5 and TRBJ2-1; 12 nucleotides match TRBD2. There are 14 residues in the CDR3. The V gene end was trimmed by 8 bases and the J gene end by 4 bases; junction bases not matched to a gene: 3. Germline V gives CDR1 MNHEY, CDR2 SVGAGI. CDR3 protein: CASGGTSGYNEQFF. CDR3 nucleotides: TGTGCCAGCGGCGGGACTAGCGGGTACAATGAGCAGTTCTTC.

The gene calls are TRBV27 and TRBJ2-7; D gene ambiguous. The CDR3 runs to 16 residues. Germline V gene lookup returns CDR1 MNHEY and CDR2 SMNVEV (reference sequence). V was cut by 4 bases and J by 5 bases, with 21 bases left in between. CDR3 sequence (DNA): TGTGCCAGCAGTTCGACCTTGAGGAGAGCCGGCCACGAGCAGTACTTC. As protein: CASSSTLRRAGHEQYF.

This clone was counted once. The chain has TRBV5-1 and TRBJ2-1; 11 bases map to TRBD2. This CDR3 contains 15 residues. Germline V gene lookup returns CDR1 SGHRS and CDR2 YFSETQ. The V gene end was trimmed by 4 bases and the J gene end by 4 bases; junction bases not matched to a gene: 4. Here the CDR3 DNA reads TGCGCCAGCAGCGCCGGACTAGCGGGTTACAATGAGCAGTTCTTC. Protein: CASSAGLAGYNEQFF.

The chain couples TRBV6-5 to TRBJ2-7; D unclear. Germline CDR1 MNHEY, CDR2 SVGAGI. This CDR3 is built from 13 residues. Trimming removed 0 bases from V and 6 bases from J, with 9 bases in between. CDR3 DNA: TGTGCCAGCAGTTACTCGATCAGTGGCGAGCAGTACTTC. This translates into CASSYSISGEQYF.

The chain is built from TRBV28 and TRBJ1-6, with D possibly matching TRBD1 (5 bases). Germline values: CDR1 MDHEN, CDR2 SYDVKM. The CDR3 runs 15 residues. V lost 3 bases and J 7 bases, leaving 13 bases between the germline ends. The CDR3 loop is CASSFYQGLNSPLHF. In DNA, the CDR3 is TGTGCCAGCAGTTTTTACCAGGGACTGAATTCACCCCTCCACTTT.

The gene calls are TRBV6-5 and TRBJ2-1; tentative D call: TRBD2 (6 bases). Trimming took 4 bases from V and 4 from J, leaving 11 bases between them. Germline-derived CDR1 and CDR2 are MNHEY and SVGAGI. The CDR3 length is 14 residues. The CDR3 region has the DNA TGTGCCAGCAGTTTCCGGGAGAGGTACAATGAGCAGTTCTTC. Its protein product is CASSFRERYNEQFF.